What follows are 15 T cell receptor beta chains derived from one specimen sequenced in a study of CD8 T cells in acute hepatitis C reinfection (dated by TCRdb to about 2021). The protocol used for the library was the immunoSEQ multiplex PCR assay. Sourced from immuneACCESS, this table was stored by TCRdb with only in-frame sequences that have V and J called. A share of the clones is absent; for the studies checked, an unresolved V gene accounts for under half, and the remainder has no known explanation. The sample table lists tens of thousands of clones, approximately 83% of them with a count of one. Together, the top ten hold 9.5% to 13% of the sample. The meaning of the sample's time point label: naive CD8 control sorted from an acute-time-point sample. What was sequenced was naive CD8+ T cells from PBMCs. The meaning of the sample's cell subset or site label: sorted total naive CD45RO-negative CD8+ T cells. These receptors were taken from a woman aged 18-30 years who spontaneously cleared hepatitis C infection.

The sample holds one count of this clone. The V gene is TRBV5-4, the J gene TRBJ2-5; maybe TRBD1 (6 bases). CDR1 is SGHNT, CDR2 YYREEE, per germline (reference sequence). The ends were cut back, 4 bases at V and 2 bases at J, with 12 bases in the middle. The CDR3 loop spans 14 amino acids. The CDR3 sequence: CASSHPTGQETQYF. The CDR3 nucleotides are TGTGCCAGCAGCCACCCGACAGGACAAGAGACCCAGTACTTC.

The genes are TRBV29-1 and TRBJ2-6; either TRBD1 or TRBD2 may fit D (5 bases each). Trimming took 1 base from V and 2 from J, leaving 15 bases between them. The CDR3 has 17 residues. Looked up from germline, CDR1 is SQVTM and CDR2 is ANQGSEA. The CDR3 reads CSVEAGGDSAGANVLTF. For the CDR3, the DNA is TGCAGCGTTGAAGCTGGGGGAGACTCGGCTGGGGCCAACGTCCTGACTTTC.

V is TRBV9 and J is TRBJ1-4, with TRBD1 matching over 7 bases. Trimming took 3 bases from V and 8 from J; bases not matched to a gene: 13. CDR3 size: 16 residues. In germline, CDR1 is SGDLS, CDR2 YYNGEE. In DNA, the CDR3 is TGTGCCAGCAGCGCGGCCCAAGGAGGGGGCCGAGAAAAACTGTTTTTT. Its translation: CASSAAQGGGREKLFF.

The chain carries TRBV7-8 and TRBJ2-1, with D hard to call. The germline gives CDR1 SGHVS, CDR2 FQNEAQ. This CDR3 region has 13 residues. V shed 2 bases and J shed 5 bases, with 7 bases lying between them. The CDR3 here is CASSLNFHNEQFF. For the CDR3, the DNA is TGTGCCAGCAGCTTAAACTTCCACAATGAGCAGTTCTTC.

The chain recombines TRBV27 with TRBJ2-7; 10 nucleotides line up with TRBD1. CDR1 and CDR2 from the germline V gene are MNHEY and SMNVEV (reference sequence). V lost 6 bases, J lost 2 bases, and 10 bases stayed unmatched. The CDR3 extends over 16 amino acids. This CDR3 reads CASSGPGQGTPYEQYF. The CDR3 DNA is TGTGCCAGCAGCGGACCGGGACAGGGGACTCCCTACGAGCAGTACTTC.

The rearrangement links TRBV23-1 to TRBJ2-2; D is ambiguous. TRBV23-1 is treated as an ORF (open reading frame) with a function not yet certain. This CDR3 comprises 17 residues. The germline V and J ends were trimmed by 0 bases and 4 bases, with 15 bases remaining between them. The CDR3 loop is CASSQSWIVSGTGELFF. As DNA, the CDR3 is TGCGCCAGCAGTCAATCGTGGATAGTATCAGGCACCGGGGAGCTGTTTTTT.

The CDR3 reads CASSQVSVGVAYGYTF. DNA of the CDR3: TGTGCCAGCAGCCAAGTATCAGTAGGGGTCGCCTATGGCTACACCTTC. The chain combines TRBV4-2 with TRBJ1-2; D is perhaps TRBD1 (5 bases). V was trimmed by 1 base and J by 4 bases, leaving 16 bases between them. The germline CDR1 and CDR2 sequences are LGHNA and YNFKEQ. There are 16 residues in the CDR3.

V is TRBV27 and J is TRBJ2-1; no firm D call. V lost 3 bases and J lost 2, with 14 bases in between. There are 16 residues in the CDR3. Germline V CDR1 and CDR2: MNHEY, SMNVEV (reference sequence). The CDR3: CASSFRGSTTYNEQFF. In DNA form, the CDR3 reads TGTGCCAGCAGTTTCCGCGGAAGTACCACCTACAATGAGCAGTTCTTC.

This chain links TRBV25-1 with TRBJ1-1; 8 nucleotides match TRBD1. Germline V gene data show CDR1 as MGHDK and CDR2 as SYGVNS. This CDR3 has 17 residues. V gave up 0 bases and J gave up 1 base; unmatched junction bases: 7. The CDR3 region has the DNA TGTGCCAGCAGTGAATACTACTCCGGGACAGGGAACACTGAAGCTTTCTTT. It translates to CASSEYYSGTGNTEAFF.

This clone showed up just a few times. DNA for the CDR3: TGTGCCAGCAGTTTGCGACAGGACTACGAGCAGTACTTC. Its translation is CASSLRQDYEQYF. V gene TRBV27 combines with J gene TRBJ2-7, with D perhaps matching TRBD1 (6 bases). This CDR3 contains 13 residues. Trimming shortened V by 3 bases and J by 3 bases, and 9 bases separated the two germline ends. Germline loops: CDR1 MNHEY, CDR2 SMNVEV (reference sequence).

This CDR3 reads CASSDLGALIYEQYF. The DNA for the CDR3 is TGCGCCAGCAGTGATTTGGGGGCATTAATTTACGAGCAGTACTTC. The rearrangement links TRBV10-2 to TRBJ2-7, with D possibly being TRBD1 (6 bases). The CDR3 totals 15 residues. In germline, CDR1 is WSHSY, CDR2 SAAADI. Between the trimmed V and J ends, which lost 3 bases and 4 bases, there was a span of 16 bases.

This clone was seen only once. This chain uses TRBV9 with TRBJ2-3; D unclear. V lost 3 bases to trimming and J lost 0 bases, with 8 bases between them. Looked up from germline, CDR1 is SGDLS and CDR2 is YYNGEE. The CDR3 spans 14 residues. For the CDR3, the DNA is TGTGCCAGCAGCGGTTGGACCAGCACAGATACGCAGTATTTT. Translated, it gives CASSGWTSTDTQYF.

The V and J genes are TRBV10-1 and TRBJ2-3, with D possibly TRBD2 on 5 matching bases. Germline assignment: CDR1 WNHNN and CDR2 SYGVQD (reference sequence). The CDR3 is made up of 14 amino acids. Trimming shortened V by 3 bases and J by 4 bases, and 11 bases separated the two germline ends. The CDR3 DNA reads TGCGCCAGCAGTGAACGGCGCGGGCCAGATACGCAGTATTTT. This translates into CASSERRGPDTQYF.

The CDR3 loop reads CASSSLTSGSGETQYF. The CDR3 DNA reads as TGTGCCAGCAGCTCCCTAACTAGCGGGAGTGGAGAGACCCAGTACTTC. V is TRBV7-9 and J is TRBJ2-5; TRBD2 agrees at 11 bases. Looked up from germline, CDR1 is SEHNR and CDR2 is FQNEAQ (reference sequence). J was trimmed by 4 bases and V by 4 bases; bases with no gene match: 8. CDR3 size: 16 residues.

This chain uses TRBV7-9 with TRBJ2-1, with D perhaps TRBD2 (5 bases). This CDR3 is built from 13 residues. From germline, CDR1 is SEHNR and CDR2 FQNEAQ (reference sequence). Trimming left V 1 base short and J 10 bases short, with 11 bases between. CDR3 nucleotide sequence: TGTGCCAGCAGCTTAGGATCGGGCGGGGAGCAGTTCTTC. Amino acid sequence: CASSLGSGGEQFF.